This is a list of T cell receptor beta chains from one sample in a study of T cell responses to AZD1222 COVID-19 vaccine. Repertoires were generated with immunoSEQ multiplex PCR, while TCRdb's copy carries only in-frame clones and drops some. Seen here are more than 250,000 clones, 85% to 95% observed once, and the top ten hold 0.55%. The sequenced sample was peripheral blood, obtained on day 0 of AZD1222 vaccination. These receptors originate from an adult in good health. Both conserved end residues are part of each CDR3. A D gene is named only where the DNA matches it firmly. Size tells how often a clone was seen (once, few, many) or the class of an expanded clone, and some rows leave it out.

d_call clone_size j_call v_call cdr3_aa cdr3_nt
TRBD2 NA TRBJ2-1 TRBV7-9 CASSFPSGNEQFF TGTGCCAGCAGCTTTCCTAGCGGAAATGAGCAGTTCTTC
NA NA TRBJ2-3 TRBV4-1 CASSQPRERSDTQYF TGCGCCAGCAGCCAACCACGGGAGCGGTCAGATACGCAGTATTTT
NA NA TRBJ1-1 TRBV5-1 CASSSDPRDTEAFF TGCGCCAGCAGCTCGGACCCCCGGGACACTGAAGCTTTCTTT
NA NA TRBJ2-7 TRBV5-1 CASSRAGSSYEQYF TGCGCCAGCAGCCGGGCCGGGTCCTCCTACGAGCAGTACTTC
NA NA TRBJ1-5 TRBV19 CASSAQGHQPQHF TGTGCCAGTAGTGCACAGGGCCATCAGCCCCAGCATTTT
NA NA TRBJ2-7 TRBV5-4 CASSLEAAAYEQYF TGTGCCAGCAGCTTGGAGGCAGCCGCCTACGAGCAGTACTTC
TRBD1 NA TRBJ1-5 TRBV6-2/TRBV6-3 CASSYPDRFRQPQHF TGTGCCAGCAGTTACCCGGACAGGTTTAGACAGCCCCAGCATTTT
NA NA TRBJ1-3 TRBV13 CASSGPRGNTIYF TGTGCCAGCAGCGGTCCCAGGGGAAACACCATATATTTT
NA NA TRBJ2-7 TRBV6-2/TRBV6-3 CASSYLWGSDEQYF TGTGCCAGCAGTTATCTTTGGGGGTCTGACGAGCAGTACTTC
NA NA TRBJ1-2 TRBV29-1 CSVEEGQARNYGYTF TGCAGCGTTGAAGAGGGACAAGCCCGAAACTATGGCTACACCTTC
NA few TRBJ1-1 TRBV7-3 CASSLNPPQQGLLTEAFF TGTGCCAGCAGCTTAAATCCTCCCCAGCAGGGTCTACTCACTGAAGCTTTCTTT
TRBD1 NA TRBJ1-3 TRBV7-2 CASSPDRVAGNTIYF TGTGCCAGCAGCCCGGACAGGGTGGCTGGAAACACCATATATTTT
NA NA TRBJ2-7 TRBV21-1 CASSKGLALLEQYF TGTGCCAGCAGCAAGGGACTAGCTCTTCTCGAGCAGTACTTC
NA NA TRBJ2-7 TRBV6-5 CASRNTGLSSYEQYF TGTGCCAGCAGAAATACAGGGCTGAGCTCCTACGAGCAGTACTTC
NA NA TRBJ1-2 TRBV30 CAWSVHEEYGYTF TGTGCCTGGAGTGTACATGAGGAGTATGGCTACACCTTC
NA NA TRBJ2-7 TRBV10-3 CAISEIILSEQYF TGTGCCATCAGTGAAATCATCCTCTCCGAGCAGTACTTC
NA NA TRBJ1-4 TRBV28 CASTLGGAFEKLFF TGTGCCAGCACCCTCGGGGGGGCATTTGAAAAACTGTTTTTT
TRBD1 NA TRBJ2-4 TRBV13 CASSTRQGSHLNIQYF TGTGCCAGCAGCACCAGACAGGGGTCCCATTTAAACATTCAGTACTTC
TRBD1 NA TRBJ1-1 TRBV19 CASSSGTEYTEAFF TGTGCCAGTAGCTCCGGGACAGAGTACACTGAAGCTTTCTTT
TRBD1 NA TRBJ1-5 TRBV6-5 CASSRQGLGGPQHF TGTGCCAGCAGCCGACAGGGGTTGGGTGGACCCCAGCATTTT
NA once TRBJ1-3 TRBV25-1 CASSDLRTSGNTIYF TGTGCCAGCAGTGACTTAAGGACGAGCGGAAACACCATATATTTT
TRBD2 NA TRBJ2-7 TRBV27 CASSSAGTSGAASYEQYF TGTGCCAGCAGTTCCGCCGGGACTAGCGGGGCGGCCTCCTACGAGCAGTACTTC
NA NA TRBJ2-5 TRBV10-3 CAIRVRDQETQYF TGTGCCATCAGGGTCAGAGACCAAGAGACCCAGTACTTC
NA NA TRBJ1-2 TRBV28 CASSPGGANYGYTF TGTGCCAGCAGTCCGGGGGGGGCGAACTATGGCTACACCTTC
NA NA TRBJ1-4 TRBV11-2 CASKLRGHTNEKLFF TGTGCCAGCAAGCTTCGGGGACATACTAATGAAAAACTGTTTTTT
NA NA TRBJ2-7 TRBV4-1 CASSQDRGTSVFSYEQYF TGCGCCAGCAGCCAAGATAGGGGCACCTCCGTTTTCTCCTACGAGCAGTACTTC